This T cell receptor (beta chain) was profiled in a study of regulatory T cells in long-lasting Graves disease. Study outcomes and limitations: Accuracy was possibly reduced by small sample size. Persistent disease samples used TRBV28, TRBJ1-2 and TRBJ2-5 preferentially. Newly diagnosed Graves' patients exceeded persistent ones in TCR diversity.

This clonotype occurred a few times. Its target is not known. Indicated time point: newly diagnosed GD, antithyroid drugs for less than 3 months. Following extraction of RNA from PBMCs, that RNA was used to make the TCR library. The source of the patients was an endocrinology department in Xi'an, China. The germline V gene has CDR1 MNHNS and CDR2 SASEGT. V trimming: 5 bases; J trimming: 0 bases; junction bases outside the gene matches: 8. This CDR3 comprises 18 residues. Construction of TCR beta libraries relied on iRepertoire HTBI primers and on Arm-PCR targeting CDR3 regions. MiXCR, applied by TCRdb to the multiplex PCR reads, yields one record per CDR3 protein. The repertoire holds approximately 230,000 distinct CDR3 sequences, about 18% seen once, with 22% in the top ten.

The gene calls are TRBV6-1 and TRBJ2-6; 9 nucleotides agree with TRBD1. This TCR came from a female donor with Graves disease. This sample comprised peripheral blood mononuclear cells (PBMCs), obtained at new diagnosis, from a patient treated with antithyroid drugs. The CDR3 reads CASSRTGTGLSGANVLTF. In nucleotides, the CDR3 is TGTGCCAGCAGTCGTACAGGGACAGGGCTCTCTGGGGCCAACGTCCTGACTTTC.